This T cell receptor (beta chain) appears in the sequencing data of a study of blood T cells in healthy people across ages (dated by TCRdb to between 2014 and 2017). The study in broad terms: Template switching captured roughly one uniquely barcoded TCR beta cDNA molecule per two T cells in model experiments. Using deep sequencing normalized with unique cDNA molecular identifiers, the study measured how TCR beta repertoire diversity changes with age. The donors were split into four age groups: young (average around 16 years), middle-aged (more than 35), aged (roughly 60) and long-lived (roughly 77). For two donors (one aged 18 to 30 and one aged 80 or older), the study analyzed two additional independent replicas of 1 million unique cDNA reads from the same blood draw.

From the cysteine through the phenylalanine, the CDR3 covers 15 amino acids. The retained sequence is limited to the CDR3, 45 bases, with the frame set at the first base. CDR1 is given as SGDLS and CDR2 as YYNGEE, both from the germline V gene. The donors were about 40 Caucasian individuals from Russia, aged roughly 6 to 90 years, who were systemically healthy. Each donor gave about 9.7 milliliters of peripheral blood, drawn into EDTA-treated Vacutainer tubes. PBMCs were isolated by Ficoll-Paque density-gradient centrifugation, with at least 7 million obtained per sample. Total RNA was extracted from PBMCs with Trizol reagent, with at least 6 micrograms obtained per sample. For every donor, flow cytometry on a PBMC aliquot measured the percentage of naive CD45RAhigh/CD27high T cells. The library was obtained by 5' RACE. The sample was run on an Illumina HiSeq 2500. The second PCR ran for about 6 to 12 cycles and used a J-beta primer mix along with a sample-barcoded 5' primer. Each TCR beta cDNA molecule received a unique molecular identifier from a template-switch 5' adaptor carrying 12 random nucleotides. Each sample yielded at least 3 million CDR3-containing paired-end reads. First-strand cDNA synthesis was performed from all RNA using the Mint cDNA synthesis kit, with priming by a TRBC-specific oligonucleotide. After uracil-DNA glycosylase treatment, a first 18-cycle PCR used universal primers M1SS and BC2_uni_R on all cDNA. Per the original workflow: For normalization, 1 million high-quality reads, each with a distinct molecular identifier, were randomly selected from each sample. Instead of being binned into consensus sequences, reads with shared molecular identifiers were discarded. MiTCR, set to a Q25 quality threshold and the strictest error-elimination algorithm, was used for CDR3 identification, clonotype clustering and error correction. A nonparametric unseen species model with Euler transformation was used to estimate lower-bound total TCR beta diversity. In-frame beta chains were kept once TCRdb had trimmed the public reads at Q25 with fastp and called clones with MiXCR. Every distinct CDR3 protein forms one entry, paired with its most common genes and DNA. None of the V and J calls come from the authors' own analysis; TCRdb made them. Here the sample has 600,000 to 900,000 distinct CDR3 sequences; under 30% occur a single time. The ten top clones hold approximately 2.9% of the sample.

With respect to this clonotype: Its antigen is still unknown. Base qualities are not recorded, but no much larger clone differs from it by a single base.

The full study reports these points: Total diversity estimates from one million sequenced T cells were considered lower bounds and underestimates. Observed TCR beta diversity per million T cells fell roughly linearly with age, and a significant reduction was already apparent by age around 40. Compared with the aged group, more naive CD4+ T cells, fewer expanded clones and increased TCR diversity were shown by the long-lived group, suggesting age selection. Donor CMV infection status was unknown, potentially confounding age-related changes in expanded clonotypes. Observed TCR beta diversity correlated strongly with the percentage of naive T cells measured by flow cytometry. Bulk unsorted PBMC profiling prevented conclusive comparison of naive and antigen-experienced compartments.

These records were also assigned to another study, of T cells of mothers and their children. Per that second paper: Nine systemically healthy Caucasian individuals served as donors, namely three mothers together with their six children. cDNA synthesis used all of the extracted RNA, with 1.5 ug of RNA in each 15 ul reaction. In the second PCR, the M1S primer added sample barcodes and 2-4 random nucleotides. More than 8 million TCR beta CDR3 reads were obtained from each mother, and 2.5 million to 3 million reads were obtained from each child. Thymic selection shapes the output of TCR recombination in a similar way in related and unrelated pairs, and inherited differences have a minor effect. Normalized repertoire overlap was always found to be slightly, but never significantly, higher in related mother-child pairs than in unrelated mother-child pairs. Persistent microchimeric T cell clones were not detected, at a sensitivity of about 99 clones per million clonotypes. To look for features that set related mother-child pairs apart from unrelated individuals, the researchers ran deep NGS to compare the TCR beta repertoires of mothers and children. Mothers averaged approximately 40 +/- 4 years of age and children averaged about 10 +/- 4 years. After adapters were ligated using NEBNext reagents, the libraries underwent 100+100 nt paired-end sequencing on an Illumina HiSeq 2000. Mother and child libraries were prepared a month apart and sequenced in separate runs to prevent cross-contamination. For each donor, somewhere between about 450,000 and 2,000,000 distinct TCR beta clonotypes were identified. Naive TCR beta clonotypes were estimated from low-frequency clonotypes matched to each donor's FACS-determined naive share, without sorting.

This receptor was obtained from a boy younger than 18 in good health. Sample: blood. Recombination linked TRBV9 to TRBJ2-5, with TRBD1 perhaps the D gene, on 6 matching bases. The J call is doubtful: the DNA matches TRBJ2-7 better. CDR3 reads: CASSVGQGIPYEQYF. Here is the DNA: TGTGCCAGCAGCGTAGGGCAGGGGATACCCTACGAGCAGTACTTC.